The next 20 T cell receptor beta chains were all read from a single sample in a study of beta chain features in type 1 diabetes. Their antigens are not known. The study reverse transcribed the entire isolated RNA, so it sequenced expressed TCRB transcripts. The table came from immunoSEQ multiplex PCR; TCRdb's copy has only in-frame clones and leaves some out. Of around 310,000 clones in the sample, about 13% are singletons; the top ten hold approximately 0.016%. General study points: All four CD4+ subsets from Type 1 diabetes patients carried moderately but significantly shorter TCRB CDR3s.

Sequencing input: naive CD4+ T cells from blood. These receptors were collected from a woman between 18 and 30 years old with type 1 diabetes.

This clone was recorded a few times. This chain joins TRBV9 and TRBJ1-1; tentative D call: TRBD1 (6 bases). Trimming took 4 bases from V and 3 from J, leaving 16 bases between them. Germline lookup yields CDR1 SGDLS and CDR2 YYNGEE. CDR3 length equals 15 residues. The chain's CDR3 is CASSLHRVGDTEAFF. In DNA form, the CDR3 reads TGTGCCAGCAGCCTACACAGGGTTGGCGACACTGAAGCTTTCTTT.

This clone was counted between two and nine times. This chain connects TRBV18 to TRBJ2-2; weak D call: TRBD2 (6 bases). V lost 5 bases, J lost 4 bases, and 20 bases lay in between. CDR3 length: 17 residues. In germline, CDR1 is KGHSH, CDR2 LQKENI. In DNA form, the CDR3 reads TGTGCCAGCTCATCAAAGGAGGGTTCGGTCCTCACCGGGGAGCTGTTTTTT. This gives the protein CASSSKEGSVLTGELFF. The entire variable domain, with the rest obtained from reference TRBV18 and TRBJ2-2, is as follows: NAGVMQNPRHLVRRRGQEARLRCSPMKGHSHVYWYRQLPEEGLKFMVYLQKENIIDESGMPKERFSAEFPKEGPSILRIQQVVRGDSAAYFCASSSKEGSVLTGELFFGEGSRLTVL.

This sequence joins TRBV2 and TRBJ2-5; 8 bases align to TRBD1. The CDR3 is made up of 16 amino acids. Looked up from germline, CDR1 is SNHLY and CDR2 is FYNNEI. V shed 6 bases and J 13 bases; nucleotides not matched to a gene: 22. In nucleotides, the CDR3 is TGTGCCAGCAGACCCACCTTCCTTGACAGGGGCTTGAAGAGGTACTTC. Protein sequence: CASRPTFLDRGLKRYF.

This chain links TRBV9 with TRBJ2-1; tentatively, D is TRBD2 (6 bases). CDR3 size: 14 residues. Germline values: CDR1 SGDLS, CDR2 YYNGEE. Trimming removed 1 base at V and 7 bases at J, with 12 bases between. The CDR3 region is CASSVYIRENEQFF. For the CDR3, the DNA is TGTGCCAGCAGCGTATACATCCGGGAGAATGAGCAGTTCTTC. Filled out from reference TRBV9 and TRBJ2-1, the complete variable domain reads DSGVTQTPKHLITATGQRVTLRCSPRSGDLSVYWYQQSLDQGLQFLIQYYNGEERAKGNILERFSAQQFPDLHSELNLSSLELGDSALYFCASSVYIRENEQFFGPGTRLTVL.

This clone was counted between two and nine times. The J gene is TRBJ2-7, the V gene TRBV5-4, with D unclear. Germline CDR1 SGHNT, CDR2 YYREEE (reference sequence). CDR3 length equals 13 residues. Trimming took 5 bases from V and 2 from J, leaving 11 bases between them. The chain's CDR3 is CASRSDNTYEQYV. The CDR3 bases are TGTGCCAGCAGAAGTGACAACACCTACGAGCAGTACGTC.

This chain links TRBV30 with TRBJ2-1; TRBD1 matches 10 bases. Germline V lookup: CDR1 GTSNPN, CDR2 SVGIG (reference sequence). There are 12 residues in the CDR3. CDR3 in DNA: TGTGTAGGGGACAGGGGCTACAATGAGCAGTTCTTC. Its protein is CVGDRGYNEQFF.

CDR3 coding DNA: TGTGCCACCTCCAGGAGCGGGAGCGTCGGCTCCTACAATGAGCAGTTCTTC. This codes for CATSRSGSVGSYNEQFF. V usage is TRBV28 and J usage is TRBJ2-1; 8 positions agree with TRBD2. Losses at the gene ends were 10 bases for V and 0 bases for J; bases not matched to a gene: 14. Germline V gene sequence: CDR1 MDHEN, CDR2 SYDVKM. The CDR3 extends over 17 amino acids. The variable domain in full, with the rest retrieved from reference TRBV28 and TRBJ2-1, is DVKVTQSSRYLVKRTGEKVFLECVQDMDHENMFWYRQDPGLGLRLIYFSYDVKMKEKGDIPEGYSVSREKKERFSLILESASTNQTSMYLCATSRSGSVGSYNEQFFGPGTRLTVL.

The chain couples TRBV29-1 to TRBJ1-2; unclear D gene. CDR1 and CDR2 (germline): SQVTM, ANQGSEA. This CDR3 region has 12 residues. V was shortened by 3 bases and J by 4 bases, with 9 bases between the two germline ends. For the CDR3, the DNA is TGCAGCGTTGAGGGAGAGCTCTATGGCTACACCTTC. Translation: CSVEGELYGYTF.

The chain couples TRBV5-1 to TRBJ2-5, with 7 bases identical to TRBD2. V shed 4 bases, J shed 0 bases, and the junction held 3 bases outside the gene matches. Germline V gene data show CDR1 as SGHRS and CDR2 as YFSETQ. The CDR3 contains 14 residues. The CDR3 nucleotides read TGCGCCAGCAGCGGGGGACTAAACCAAGAGACCCAGTACTTC. This gives the protein CASSGGLNQETQYF.

The table lists this clone with a few counts. The chain recombines TRBV7-2 with TRBJ1-4; TRBD1 aligns across 9 bases. CDR3 length equals 15 residues. Per the germline V gene, CDR1 is SGHTA and CDR2 is FQGNSA. J was trimmed by 13 bases and V by 5 bases; bases with no gene match: 14. CDR3: CASSGQGRIEEGLFF. CDR3 coding DNA: TGTGCCAGCAGCGGACAGGGGAGGATAGAGGAAGGACTGTTTTTT.

This clone was found a few times. The chain links TRBV4-1 to TRBJ2-7, with 12 bases matching TRBD2. Germline V gene sequence: CDR1 MGHRA, CDR2 YSYEKL. The CDR3 consists of 20 residues. The trim removed 0 bases at V and 0 bases at J, leaving 12 bases unmatched. The CDR3 bases are TGCGCCAGCAGCCAAGATAGCACGGCTAGCGGGAGGGCCGGCTCCTACGAGCAGTACTTC. Protein: CASSQDSTASGRAGSYEQYF.

The rearrangement links TRBV5-1 to TRBJ2-1, with 7 bases lining up with TRBD2. Germline V gives CDR1 SGHRS, CDR2 YFSETQ. The V gene end was trimmed by 2 bases and the J gene end by 8 bases; junction bases not matched to a gene: 13. The CDR3 contains 16 residues. The CDR3 spells CASSFLGVAGVDEQFF. The DNA of the CDR3 is TGCGCCAGCAGCTTCCTAGGGGTAGCGGGCGTCGATGAGCAGTTCTTC.

This chain connects TRBV19 to TRBJ1-2, with D possibly matching TRBD1 (5 bases). The V end was cut by 5 bases, the J end by 2 bases, with 18 bases between. Germline CDR1 LNHDA, CDR2 SQIVND (reference sequence). The CDR3 is 16 residues long. The CDR3 reads CASSGSRTQTNYGYTF. CDR3 sequence (DNA): TGTGCCAGTAGTGGAAGTCGGACACAGACAAACTATGGCTACACCTTC.

V and J are TRBV9 and TRBJ2-1, with D possibly matching TRBD2 (6 bases). Trimming removed 0 bases from V and 5 bases from J, with 21 bases in between. The germline gives CDR1 SGDLS, CDR2 YYNGEE. CDR3 length equals 18 residues. CDR3 protein: CASSVALSLGGGDNEQFF. DNA for the CDR3: TGTGCCAGCAGCGTAGCTCTGTCTCTAGGTGGCGGGGACAATGAGCAGTTCTTC.

The chain uses TRBV6-5 and TRBJ1-3; TRBD1 aligns across 7 bases. J lost 2 bases, V lost 9 bases, and 4 bases had no gene match. The CDR3 is 13 amino acids. CDR1 is MNHEY, CDR2 SVGAGI, per germline. CDR3 in DNA: TGTGCCAGTACACAGGGGACTGGAAACACCATATATTTT. The encoded protein is CASTQGTGNTIYF.

This clone occurred a few times. The same CDR3 also results from other DNA sequences found in this sample. V gene TRBV5-1 combines with J gene TRBJ2-1; TRBD1 might be the D (6 bases). V was clipped by 3 bases and J by 7 bases, with 11 bases between them. Germline CDR1 and CDR2: SGHRS and YFSETQ. The CDR3 totals 13 residues. In DNA form, the CDR3 reads TGCGCCAGCAGCTCGCCTCAGGGGAATGAGCAGTTCTTC. Amino acids: CASSSPQGNEQFF.

The chain carries TRBV19 and TRBJ2-2, with 8 bases aligning to TRBD1. Germline V gives CDR1 LNHDA, CDR2 SQIVND (reference sequence). The CDR3 totals 16 residues. V shed 4 bases and J 6 bases; nucleotides not matched to a gene: 10. The CDR3 loop reads CASSTGGAGYSGELFF. In DNA, the CDR3 is TGTGCCAGTAGTACAGGGGGCGCAGGATATTCCGGGGAGCTGTTTTTT.

This clone was counted between two and nine times. The chain has TRBV28 and TRBJ1-4; 11 nucleotides agree with TRBD1. The CDR3 runs to 14 residues. CDR1 is MDHEN, CDR2 SYDVKM, per germline. The trim removed 6 bases at V and 5 bases at J, leaving 2 bases unmatched. The CDR3 region is CASRRDRGNEKLFF. The CDR3 nucleotides are TGTGCCAGCAGACGGGACAGGGGGAATGAAAAACTGTTTTTT.

This sequence joins TRBV30 and TRBJ1-1; 7 bases line up with TRBD1. Germline CDR1 GTSNPN, CDR2 SVGIG (reference sequence). The CDR3 has 15 residues. The ends lost 1 base at V and 2 bases at J; junction bases unmatched: 7. This chain's CDR3 is CAWSGPGTANTEAFF. The CDR3 DNA reads TGTGCCTGGAGTGGACCCGGGACAGCCAACACTGAAGCTTTCTTT.

The table lists this clone with a few counts. The chain combines TRBV11-3 with TRBJ2-1; a possible D gene is TRBD2 (5 bases). V lost 1 base and J 0 bases, leaving 10 bases between the germline ends. CDR3 length equals 16 residues. CDR1 is SGHNT, CDR2 YENEEA, per germline. The CDR3 sequence is CASSLGERSSYNEQFF. The CDR3 DNA sequence: TGTGCCAGCAGCTTAGGGGAGCGTAGCTCCTACAATGAGCAGTTCTTC.